A selection of T cell receptor beta chains follows, all from one sample in a study of technical replicates of blood from a handful of donors. Clones were read by immunoSEQ multiplex PCR, and TCRdb kept only the in-frame ones, dropping some. Seen here are approximately 88,000 clones, around 94% observed once, and the top ten hold more than 0.2%. Sequencing input: T cells isolated from PBMCs. The source is a human donor in good health. Both conserved end residues are part of each CDR3. The D gene is left open where the match is weak. Clone size is shown for a subset of rows, as once, few, many or a class of expanded clone.

TRBV4-2	TRBD2	TRBJ2-3	-	CASSQDTSGGAVTTDTQYF	TGTGCCAGCAGCCAAGATACTAGCGGGGGGGCGGTAACCACAGATACGCAGTATTTT
TRBV19	TRBD2	TRBJ2-2	-	CASRPLAGGMAGELFF	TGTGCCAGTAGACCATTAGCGGGGGGGATGGCCGGGGAGCTGTTTTTT
TRBV30	-	TRBJ2-1	-	CAWSVGAHEQFF	TGTGCCTGGAGTGTGGGGGCCCATGAGCAGTTCTTC
TRBV28	-	TRBJ2-3	-	CASSFLATDTQYF	TGTGCCAGCAGTTTCTTAGCAACAGATACGCAGTATTTT
TRBV5-6	-	TRBJ2-1	-	CASSLWGDEQFF	TGTGCCAGCAGCTTGTGGGGGGATGAGCAGTTCTTC
TRBV6-1	TRBD2	TRBJ2-1	-	CISGGLYEQFF	TGTATAAGCGGGGGTCTCTATGAGCAGTTCTTC
TRBV5-4	-	TRBJ1-4	-	CASSLVGEKLFF	TGTGCCAGCAGCCTCGTCGGTGAAAAACTGTTTTTT
TRBV7-2	-	TRBJ1-5	once	CASSLESGFNQPQHF	TGTGCCAGCAGCTTAGAAAGCGGATTCAATCAGCCCCAGCATTTT
TRBV5-1	-	TRBJ1-1	-	CASSPSWDIFRAFF	TGCGCCAGCAGCCCCAGCTGGGACATCTTTCGGGCTTTCTTT
TRBV2	TRBD1	TRBJ2-7	-	CASRGQGANEQYF	TGTGCCAGCAGGGGACAGGGGGCCAACGAGCAGTACTTC